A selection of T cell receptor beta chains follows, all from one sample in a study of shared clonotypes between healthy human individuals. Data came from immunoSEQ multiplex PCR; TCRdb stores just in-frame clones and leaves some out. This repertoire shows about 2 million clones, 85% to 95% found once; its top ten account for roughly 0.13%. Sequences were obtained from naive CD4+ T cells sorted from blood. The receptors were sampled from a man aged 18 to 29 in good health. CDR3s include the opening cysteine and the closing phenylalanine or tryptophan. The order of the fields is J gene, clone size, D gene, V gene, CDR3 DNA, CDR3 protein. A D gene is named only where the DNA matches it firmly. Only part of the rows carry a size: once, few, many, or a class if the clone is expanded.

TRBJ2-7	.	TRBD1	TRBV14	TGTGCCAGCAGCCAAGTTGGCGGGACAGGGGACGAGCAGTACTTC	CASSQVGGTGDEQYF
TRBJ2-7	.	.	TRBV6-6	TGTGCCAGCACCGGAGACTACGAGCAGTACTTC	CASTGDYEQYF
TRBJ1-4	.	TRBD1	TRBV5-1	TGCGCCAGCGCATCCGGGACAGGGAATGAAAAACTGTTTTTT	CASASGTGNEKLFF
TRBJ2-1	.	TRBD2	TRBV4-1	TGCGCCAGCAGCCAAACGACTAGCGGGAGGGCCGGGCAGTTCTTC	CASSQTTSGRAGQFF
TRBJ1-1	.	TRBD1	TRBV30	TGTGCCTGGATGGACAGGGGAGGTGGGAACACTGAAGCTTTCTTT	CAWMDRGGGNTEAFF
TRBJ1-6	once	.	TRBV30	TGTGCCAGCTTGACAAGGAGTAATTCACCCCTCCACTTT	CASLTRSNSPLHF
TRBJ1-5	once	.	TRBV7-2	TGTGCCAGCAGCTGGGGGGGCAATCAGCCCCAGCATTTT	CASSWGGNQPQHF
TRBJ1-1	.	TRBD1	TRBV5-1	TGCGCCAGCAGCTTCCGGGACAGGGGGCGCCGGGACACTGAAGCTTTCTTT	CASSFRDRGRRDTEAFF
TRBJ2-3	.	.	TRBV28	TGTGCCAGCAGTCAGGGGGGGCGCGGCACAGATACGCAGTATTTT	CASSQGGRGTDTQYF
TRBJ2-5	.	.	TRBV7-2	TGTGCCAGCAGCTCCCCAAACCAAGAGACCCAGTACTTC	CASSSPNQETQYF
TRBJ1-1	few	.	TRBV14	TGTGCCAGCAGCGCTAGGATTGGGATCACTGAAGCTTTCTTT	CASSARIGITEAFF
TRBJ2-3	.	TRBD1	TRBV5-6	TGTGCCAGCAGCTCCCTCGACAGGGACACAGATACGCAGTATTTT	CASSSLDRDTDTQYF
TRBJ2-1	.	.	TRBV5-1	TGCGCCAGCAGCCACGACTACAGTGAGCAGTTCTTC	CASSHDYSEQFF
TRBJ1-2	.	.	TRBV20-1	TGCAGTGCTAGAGATACAGGGGGCTACACCTTC	CSARDTGGYTF
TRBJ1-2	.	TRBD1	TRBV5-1	TGCGCCAGCAGCTTGGGGACAGGACCAGATGGCTACACCTTC	CASSLGTGPDGYTF
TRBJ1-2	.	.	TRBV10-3	TGTGCCATCAGTGAGTCCAGGACAGTTGGCTACACCTTC	CAISESRTVGYTF
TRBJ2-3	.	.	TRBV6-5	TGTGCCAGCAGTTACTCAGCGGCCCCCACAGATACGCAGTATTTT	CASSYSAAPTDTQYF
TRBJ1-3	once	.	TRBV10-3	TGTGCCATCAGTGAAGGTTATTCCTCTGGAAACACCATATATTTT	CAISEGYSSGNTIYF
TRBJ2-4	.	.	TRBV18	TGTGCCAGCTCACCGGAACGGGAGCCCACCAAAAACATTCAGTACTTC	CASSPEREPTKNIQYF
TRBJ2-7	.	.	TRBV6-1	TGTGCCTCCCTACGGGCCTACGAGCAGTACTTC	CASLRAYEQYF
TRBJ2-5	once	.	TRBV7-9	TGTGCCAGCCAGGTTGGGCAGGGGGAGACCCAGTACTTC	CASQVGQGETQYF
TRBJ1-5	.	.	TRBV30	TGTGCCTGGGCCCCCGGGGGGCACAATCAGCCCCAGCATTTT	CAWAPGGHNQPQHF
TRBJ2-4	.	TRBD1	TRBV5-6	TGTGCCAGCAGCTCGACAGGGGGTTTGGCCAAAAACATTCAGTACTTC	CASSSTGGLAKNIQYF
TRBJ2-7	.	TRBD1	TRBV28	TGTGCCAGCAGCCTCCCGGGGACAGGGGCCTACGAGCAGTACTTC	CASSLPGTGAYEQYF
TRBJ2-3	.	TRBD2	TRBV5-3	TGTGCCAGAAGCCAGCGGGAGAACACAGATACGCAGTATTTT	CARSQRENTDTQYF
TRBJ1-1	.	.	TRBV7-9	TGTGCCAGCACGGGTACTGAAGCTTTCTTT	CASTGTEAFF
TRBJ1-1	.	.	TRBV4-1	TGCGCCAGCAGCCGCACCGTAGGGTTGAACACTGAAGCTTTCTTT	CASSRTVGLNTEAFF
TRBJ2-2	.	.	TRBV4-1	TGCGCCAGCAGCCAAGCACTGGGGATCGGGGAGCTGTTTTTT	CASSQALGIGELFF
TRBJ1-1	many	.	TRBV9	TGTGCCAGCAGCGTTTTTGGGGAGGGTACTGAAGCTTTCTTT	CASSVFGEGTEAFF
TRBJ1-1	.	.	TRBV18	TGTGCCAGCTCTCCTTTTGGGAACACTGAAGCTTTCTTT	CASSPFGNTEAFF
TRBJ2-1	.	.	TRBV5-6	TGTGCCAGCAGCTTTTTCAATGAGCAGTTCTTC	CASSFFNEQFF
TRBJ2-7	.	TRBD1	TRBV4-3	TGCGCCAGCAGCCCGGGACAGTCATCCTACGAGCAGTACTTC	CASSPGQSSYEQYF
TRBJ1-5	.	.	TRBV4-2	TGTGCCAGCAGTCAAGAGGGATCGGGGAATCAGCCCCAGCATTTT	CASSQEGSGNQPQHF
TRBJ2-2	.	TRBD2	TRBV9	TGTGCCAGCAGCCCGCGCGATGGGACTAGGGGCGGGGAGCTGTTTTTT	CASSPRDGTRGGELFF
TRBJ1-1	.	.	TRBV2	TGTGCCAGCAGTGAACAGACAGCTAAAGCTTTCTTT	CASSEQTAKAFF
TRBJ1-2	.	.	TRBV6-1	TGTGCCAGCAGTGAAGCGGGACAAAACTATGGCTACACCTTC	CASSEAGQNYGYTF
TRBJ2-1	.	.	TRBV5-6	TGTGCCAGCAGGTACTTCAGCTCCTACAATGAGCAGTTCTTC	CASRYFSSYNEQFF
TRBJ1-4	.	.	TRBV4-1	TGCGCCAGCAGCACGGACCGAGCGTATGAAAAACTGTTTTTT	CASSTDRAYEKLFF
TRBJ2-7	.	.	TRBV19	TGTGCCAGTAGTTCGGGGCCCTACGAGCAGTACTTC	CASSSGPYEQYF
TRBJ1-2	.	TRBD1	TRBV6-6	TGTGCCAGCAGTTCGACAGGGGACTTCCGTAACTATGGCTACACCTTC	CASSSTGDFRNYGYTF